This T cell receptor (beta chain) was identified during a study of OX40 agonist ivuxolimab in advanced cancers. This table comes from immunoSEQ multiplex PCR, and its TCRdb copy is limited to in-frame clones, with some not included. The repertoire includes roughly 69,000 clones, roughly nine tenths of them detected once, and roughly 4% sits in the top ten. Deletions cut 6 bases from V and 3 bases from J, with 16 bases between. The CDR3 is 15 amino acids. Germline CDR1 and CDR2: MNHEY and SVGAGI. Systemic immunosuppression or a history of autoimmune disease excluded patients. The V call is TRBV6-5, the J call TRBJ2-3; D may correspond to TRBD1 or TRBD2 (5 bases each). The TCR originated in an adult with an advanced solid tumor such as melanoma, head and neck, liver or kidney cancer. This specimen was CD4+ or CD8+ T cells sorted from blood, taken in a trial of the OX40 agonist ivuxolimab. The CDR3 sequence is CASRHSGLRTDTQYF. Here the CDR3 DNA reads TGTGCCAGCAGACACTCGGGGCTTAGGACAGATACGCAGTATTTT.